This T cell receptor (beta chain) was sequenced in a study of glioma-infiltrating T cells after dendritic cell vaccination. About the study: Dendritic cell vaccination trial patients had either newly diagnosed or recurrent glioblastoma.

TCRdb keeps only in-frame clones here, not all; method: immunoSEQ multiplex PCR. The sample consists of roughly 70,000 clones, about 80% of them appearing once. CDR3 size: 17 residues. Per germline, CDR1 SEHNR and CDR2 FQNEAQ (reference sequence). The junction had 10 bases not matched to a gene; V was cut back by 6 bases and J by 0 bases. The sequence was obtained from a human donor with glioblastoma. The specimen was blood, collected before dendritic cell vaccination. This sequence joins TRBV7-9 and TRBJ1-1, with 10 bases that match TRBD1. In DNA, the CDR3 is TGTGCCAGCAGTTTTGGCGGGACAGGGGTAGTGAACACTGAAGCTTTCTTT. Its protein product is CASSFGGTGVVNTEAFF.